The T cell receptor (beta chain) under discussion was sequenced for a study of blood T cells in healthy people across ages. With respect to this clonotype: At one end the junction does not follow the germline gene, possibly because of a read error.

A second PCR of 7 to 11 cycles used a sample-barcoded 5' primer and a J-beta primer mix. TCRdb ran MiXCR on the 5' RACE reads and lists one entry per CDR3 protein. Here the sample spans fewer than 950,000 distinct CDR3 sequences, around 36% being singletons. The germline CDR1 and CDR2 sequences are SGDLS and YYNGEE. This CDR3 comprises 16 residues. This clonotype was sampled from a man younger than 30 in good health. Sequencing used blood. The chain recombines TRBV9 with TRBJ2-1; TRBD1 or TRBD2 may be the D gene (6 bases each). The CDR3 here is CASSTLGGTSCNEQFF. In DNA, the CDR3 is TGTGCCAGCAGCACCCTAGGGGGGACCTCCTGCAATGAGCAGTTCTTC.